The T cell receptor (beta chain) described here comes from a study of CD8+ T cells in alopecia areata. This CDR3 contains 13 residues. The germline V and J ends were trimmed by 2 bases and 2 bases, with 10 bases remaining between them. Germline lookup yields CDR1 GTSNPN and CDR2 SVGIG (reference sequence). Reverse transcribed after extraction, RNA yielded cDNA as the sequencing template. This table comes from immunoSEQ multiplex PCR, and its TCRdb copy is limited to in-frame clones, with some not included. The top ten hold roughly a tenth of the sample, which has some 180,000 clones, 40% to 55% seen once. As to treatment: oral pan-JAK inhibitor, 5-10 mg twice daily. Specimens obtained from alopecia areata patients comprised lesional scalp punch biopsies and peripheral blood. Sorting of CD4+ and CD8+ T cells was performed on PBMCs.

The source was CD8+ T cells sorted from blood, collected around week 53, from a patient treated with tofacitinib. This chain uses TRBV30 with TRBJ2-7; perhaps D is TRBD1 or TRBD2 (5 bases each). This receptor was taken from a human donor with alopecia areata. As DNA, the CDR3 is TGTGCCTGGAGTTTGGGGGTAACCTACGAGCAGTACTTC. Its protein product is CAWSLGVTYEQYF.